Below, 20 T cell receptor beta chains from the same sample are listed, as sequenced in a study of post-analysis software for immune sequencing data. Sequencing libraries made from TCR beta cDNA carried unique molecular identifiers. TCRdb re-called the PCR reads through MiXCR, storing one row per CDR3 protein. The sample carries about 770,000 distinct CDR3 sequences, about 43% recorded once. Antigens of these TCRs are unknown. Broader study findings: Patients showed TRBV5-6, TRBV5-1 and TRBV20-1 among a few TRBV segments more frequent than in controls.

Sequencing was performed on blood. The source of these receptors is a girl aged 5-17 years with multiple sclerosis.

The rearrangement links TRBV27 to TRBJ2-5; D remains unclear. Germline V gene data show CDR1 as MNHEY and CDR2 as SMNVEV (reference sequence). Between the trimmed V and J ends, which lost 6 bases and 0 bases, there was a span of 11 bases. The CDR3 runs 14 residues. The CDR3 nucleotides are TGTGCCAGCAGGCATCGACCGTACCAAGAGACCCAGTACTTC. It yields the protein CASRHRPYQETQYF.

The gene calls are TRBV6-2 or TRBV6-3 and TRBJ2-7; the match to TRBD1 covers 8 bases. After removal of 6 bases from V and 2 bases from J, the junction contained 9 bases not matched to a gene. The CDR3 contains 15 residues. Per the germline V gene, CDR1 is MNHEY and CDR2 is SVGEGT. The chain's CDR3 is CASRSAGGGTYEQYF. The CDR3 DNA reads TGTGCCAGCAGATCCGCAGGGGGCGGCACCTACGAGCAGTACTTC.

The genes are TRBV7-3 and TRBJ2-1, with 8 bases that match TRBD2. Germline CDR1 SGHTA, CDR2 FQGTGA. The junction had 13 bases not matched to a gene; V was cut back by 3 bases and J by 0 bases. The CDR3 contains 19 residues. Written as DNA, the CDR3 is TGTGCCAGCAGCTTTGTAGGGGGACTAGGGGCCCCCTCCTACAATGAGCAGTTCTTC. Translating gives CASSFVGGLGAPSYNEQFF.

The chain couples TRBV12-3 or TRBV12-4 to TRBJ1-2; D gene unclear. The CDR3 is 12 amino acids. V lost 3 bases to trimming and J lost 5 bases, with 7 bases between them. CDR3 sequence: CASSFGEYGYTF. The CDR3 region has the DNA TGTGCCAGCAGTTTCGGGGAGTATGGCTACACCTTC.

The chain joins TRBV20-1 to TRBJ1-2; D might be TRBD1 (5 bases). The CDR3 totals 15 residues. In germline, CDR1 is DFQATT, CDR2 SNEGSKA (reference sequence). With 0 bases removed from V and 6 bases from J, the gap between germline ends came to 17 bases. As DNA, the CDR3 is TGCAGTGCTAGAGATTGGGGAGGGGCGACAGATGGCTACACCTTC. Translated, it gives CSARDWGGATDGYTF.

With regard to this clonotype: An end of the junction does not agree with germline; a read error may underlie this. Here the CDR3 reads CTSSASHRGDNEQFF. The CDR3 nucleotides read TGTACCAGCAGCGCCTCTCACCGCGGGGACAATGAGCAGTTCTTC. The genes are TRBV9 and TRBJ2-1; D may be TRBD2 (6 bases). This CDR3 has 15 amino acids. Germline V gene lookup returns CDR1 SGDLS and CDR2 YYNGEE. Complete variable domain (other parts from reference TRBV9 and TRBJ2-1): DSGVTQTPKHLITATGQRVTLRCSPRSGDLSVYWYQQSLDQGLQFLIQYYNGEERAKGNILERFSAQQFPDLHSELNLSSLELGDSALYFCTSSASHRGDNEQFFGPGTRLTVL.

This rearrangement joins TRBV29-1 to TRBJ2-3; 7 positions agree with TRBD2. This CDR3 is 15 amino acids long. The V gene's germline CDR1 is SQVTM and CDR2 ANQGSEA. Germline trimming cut 5 bases from V and 0 bases from J; bases unmatched to any gene: 8. The CDR3 region is CSVTTGTTSTDTQYF. CDR3 DNA sequence: TGCAGCGTTACGACCGGGACTACTAGCACAGATACGCAGTATTTT.

This clonotype appeared a few times. V usage is TRBV5-1 and J usage is TRBJ2-7; D remains ambiguous. The CDR3 spans 13 residues. Germline V gene data show CDR1 as SGHRS and CDR2 as YFSETQ. Trimming cost V 4 bases and J 3 bases, with 11 bases left between them. CDR3 residues: CASSVVADYEQYF. The CDR3 nucleotides are TGCGCCAGCAGCGTTGTGGCAGACTACGAGCAGTACTTC.

The V gene is TRBV6-5, the J gene TRBJ2-1, with D uncertain. The CDR3 sequence is 13 residues long. Deletions cut 0 bases from V and 10 bases from J, with 10 bases between. Germline V gives CDR1 MNHEY, CDR2 SVGAGI. Here the CDR3 DNA reads TGTGCCAGCAGTTACTCGCCTTCTAGGGAGCAGTTCTTC. Translation gives CASSYSPSREQFF.

The chain joins TRBV12-3 or TRBV12-4 to TRBJ1-2; D is ambiguous. Deletions cut 4 bases from V and 8 bases from J, with 5 bases between. The CDR3 totals 10 residues. CDR3 in amino acids: CASSSKGYTF. In nucleotides, the CDR3 is TGTGCCAGCAGTTCGAAGGGCTACACCTTC.

This chain links TRBV12-3 or TRBV12-4 with TRBJ2-7, with D unresolved. V lost 2 bases and J lost 6, with 23 bases in between. There are 17 residues in the CDR3. In nucleotides, the CDR3 is TGTGCCAGCAGTTTAACCGGGCAAGAGTTCAGAGCTCGCGAGCAGTACTTC. This translates into CASSLTGQEFRAREQYF.

This clonotype came up a few times. The V call is TRBV4-1, the J call TRBJ2-1; D not certain. From germline, CDR1 is MGHRA and CDR2 YSYEKL. The CDR3 totals 15 residues. Deletions cut 4 bases from V and 3 bases from J, with 13 bases between. This CDR3 reads CASSRQGERYNEQFF. The CDR3 DNA reads TGCGCCAGCAGCCGGCAAGGTGAGCGCTACAATGAGCAGTTCTTC.

The rearrangement links TRBV10-3 to TRBJ1-1; TRBD1 matches 7 bases. With 4 bases clipped from V and 4 bases from J, the junction kept 3 bases outside the gene matches. From germline, CDR1 is ENHRY and CDR2 SYGVKD. This CDR3 has 13 amino acids. The CDR3 nucleotides read TGTGCCATCAGTGGAGGGGGCGGCACTGAAGCTTTCTTT. It specifies CAISGGGGTEAFF.

This chain uses TRBV12-3 or TRBV12-4 with TRBJ2-7; 10 nucleotides agree with TRBD2. The CDR3 runs 14 residues. V lost 7 bases to trimming and J lost 6 bases; unmatched junction nucleotides: 9. CDR3 bases: TGTGCCAGCACTCCGGGACTAGCGTCTAGCGAGCAGTACTTC. It specifies CASTPGLASSEQYF.

The CDR3 region has the DNA TGCAGTGCTAGAGCCGACACCTACGAGCAGTACTTC. Its translation: CSARADTYEQYF. J is TRBJ2-7 and V is TRBV20-1; D ambiguous. The CDR3 has 12 amino acids. Germline V gene lookup returns CDR1 DFQATT and CDR2 SNEGSKA (reference sequence). V lost 1 base, J lost 2 bases, and 6 bases lay in between.

This clonotype was counted at least ten times. The V gene is TRBV20-1, the J gene TRBJ2-7, with TRBD2 matching over 10 bases. With V trimmed by 2 bases and J by 0 bases, 4 bases remained unmatched. CDR3 length: 15 residues. Germline V gene data show CDR1 as DFQATT and CDR2 as SNEGSKA (reference sequence). This CDR3 is CSARNLAGASYEQYF. The CDR3 DNA follows: TGCAGTGCTAGAAACCTAGCGGGAGCCTCCTACGAGCAGTACTTC.

The chain has TRBV6-2 or TRBV6-3 and TRBJ1-1; D is ambiguous. The CDR3 has 13 residues. V was clipped by 6 bases and J by 8 bases, with 16 bases between them. The germline gives CDR1 MNHEY, CDR2 SVGEGT. CDR3 nucleotides: TGTGCCAGCAGCCTCAACCGTTTCTTAGAAGCTTTCTTT. Translated: CASSLNRFLEAFF.

V usage is TRBV7-9 and J usage is TRBJ1-4; 7 positions match TRBD1. The V segment lost 5 bases and the J segment 7 bases; nucleotides outside the gene matches: 7. CDR1 and CDR2 from the germline V gene are SEHNR and FQNEAQ (reference sequence). CDR3 size: 14 residues. This CDR3 is CASSRRTGGEKLFF. Here the CDR3 DNA reads TGTGCCAGCAGCAGACGGACAGGAGGTGAAAAACTGTTTTTT.

This clonotype was detected only a few times. The J gene is TRBJ2-1, the V gene TRBV3-1, with 8 positions matching TRBD2. V was clipped by 2 bases and J by 7 bases; unmatched bases: 7. Germline CDR1 LGHDT, CDR2 YNNKEL (reference sequence). The CDR3 runs 15 residues. The CDR3 sequence is CASSQYGTRENEQFF. DNA of the CDR3: TGTGCCAGCAGCCAATACGGGACTAGAGAGAATGAGCAGTTCTTC.

This clonotype was seen a handful of times. This rearrangement joins TRBV4-1 to TRBJ2-4, with a tentative D call TRBD1 (8 bases). The V end lost 3 bases, the J end lost 6 bases, and 27 bases lay between the germline ends. This CDR3 has 19 amino acids. The germline V gene encodes CDR1 MGHRA and CDR2 YSYEKL. This chain's CDR3 is CASSHLGQEWGGVGNIQYF. CDR3 nucleotide sequence: TGCGCCAGCAGCCACTTGGGACAGGAGTGGGGGGGAGTGGGAAACATTCAGTACTTC.